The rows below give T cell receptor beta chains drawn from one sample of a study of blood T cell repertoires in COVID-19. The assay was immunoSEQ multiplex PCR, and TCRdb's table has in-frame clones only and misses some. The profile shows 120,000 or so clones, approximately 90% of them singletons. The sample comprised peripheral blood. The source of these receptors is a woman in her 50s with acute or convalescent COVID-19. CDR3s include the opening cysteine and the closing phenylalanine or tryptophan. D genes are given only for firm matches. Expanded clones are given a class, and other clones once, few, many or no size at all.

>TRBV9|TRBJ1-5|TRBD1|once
CASSGQGSNQPQHF
TGTGCCAGCAGCGGACAGGGGAGCAATCAGCCCCAGCATTTT
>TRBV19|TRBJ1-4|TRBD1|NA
CASSALTGLGEKLFF
TGTGCCAGTAGTGCCCTGACAGGGTTAGGGGAAAAACTGTTTTTT
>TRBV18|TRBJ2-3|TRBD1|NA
CASSDKTGDTQYF
TGTGCCAGCTCAGACAAGACAGGGGATACGCAGTATTTT
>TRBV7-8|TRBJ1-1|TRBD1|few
CASSLQGQVGEAFF
TGTGCCAGCAGCCTACAGGGACAGGTGGGGGAAGCTTTCTTT
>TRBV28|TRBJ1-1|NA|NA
CASTTPRGSTEAFF
TGTGCCAGCACTACTCCACGAGGGAGTACTGAAGCTTTCTTT
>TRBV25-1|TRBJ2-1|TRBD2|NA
CASSDGGRNNEQFF
TGTGCCAGCAGTGACGGCGGGAGGAACAATGAGCAGTTCTTC
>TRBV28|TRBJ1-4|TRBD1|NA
CASTMGQGYEKLFF
TGTGCCAGCACTATGGGACAGGGATATGAAAAACTGTTTTTT
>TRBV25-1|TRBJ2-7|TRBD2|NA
CASSALPGLAGGAYEQYF
TGTGCCAGCAGTGCCCTACCGGGACTAGCGGGAGGGGCCTACGAGCAGTACTTC
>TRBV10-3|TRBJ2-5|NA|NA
CAISVRGETQYF
TGTGCCATCAGTGTCAGGGGTGAGACCCAGTACTTC
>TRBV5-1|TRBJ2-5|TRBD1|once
CASSYWTGSPPGSQYF
TGCGCCAGCAGCTACTGGACAGGGTCCCCCCCGGGGTCCCAGTACTTC
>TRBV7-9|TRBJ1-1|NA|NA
CASRQYAGDTEAFF
TGTGCCAGCAGACAATATGCAGGGGACACTGAAGCTTTCTTT
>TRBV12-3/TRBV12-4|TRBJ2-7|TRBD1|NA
CASSIDRAEQYF
TGTGCCAGCAGTATTGACAGGGCCGAGCAGTACTTC
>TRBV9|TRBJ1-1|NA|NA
CASSVRGNTEAFF
TGTGCCAGCAGCGTCAGAGGGAACACTGAAGCTTTCTTT
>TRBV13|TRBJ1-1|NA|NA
CASSLQQSPRMNTEAFF
TGTGCCAGCAGCTTACAACAGTCGCCTCGCATGAACACTGAAGCTTTCTTT
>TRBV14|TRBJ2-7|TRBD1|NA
CASSHKQGAGYEQYF
TGTGCCAGCAGCCACAAACAGGGGGCCGGGTACGAGCAGTACTTC
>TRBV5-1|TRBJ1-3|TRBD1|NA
CASSLGAGQISGNTIYF
TGCGCCAGCAGTTTGGGCGCGGGACAGATCTCTGGAAACACCATATATTTT
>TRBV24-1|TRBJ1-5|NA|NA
CATARGGSQPQHF
TGTGCCACTGCGCGCGGGGGATCTCAGCCCCAGCATTTT
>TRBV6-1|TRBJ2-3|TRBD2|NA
CASSLAGRNTDTQYF
TGTGCCAGCAGTCTAGCGGGACGGAACACAGATACGCAGTATTTT
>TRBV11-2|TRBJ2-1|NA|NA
CASSLGRIFYNEQFF
TGTGCCAGCAGCTTAGGCAGGATATTCTACAATGAGCAGTTCTTC
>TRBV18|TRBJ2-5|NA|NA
CASSPMKGDQETQYF
TGTGCCAGCTCCCCGATGAAGGGAGATCAAGAGACCCAGTACTTC
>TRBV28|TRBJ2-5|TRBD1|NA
CASSLFSDRGSEETQYF
TGTGCCAGCAGCCTTTTTTCCGACAGGGGTAGTGAAGAGACCCAGTACTTC
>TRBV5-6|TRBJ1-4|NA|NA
CASSLDWWSTNEKLFF
TGTGCCAGCAGCTTGGACTGGTGGTCAACTAATGAAAAACTGTTTTTT
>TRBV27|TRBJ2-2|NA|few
CASSFSGVIAGELFF
TGTGCCAGCTCTTTTTCGGGAGTTATCGCCGGGGAGCTGTTTTTT
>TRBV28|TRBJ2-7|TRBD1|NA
CASSSLTGTYEQYF
TGTGCCAGCAGTTCTTTGACAGGGACCTACGAGCAGTACTTC
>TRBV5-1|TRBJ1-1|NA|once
CASSSRQMNTEAFF
TGCGCCAGCAGCTCCAGACAGATGAACACTGAAGCTTTCTTT
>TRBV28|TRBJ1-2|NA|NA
CAITGVANYGYTF
TGTGCCATCACGGGTGTAGCTAACTATGGCTACACCTTC
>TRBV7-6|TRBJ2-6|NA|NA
CASSATSSGANVLTF
TGTGCCAGCAGCGCGACTAGCTCTGGGGCCAACGTCCTGACTTTC
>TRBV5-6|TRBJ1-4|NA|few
CASSLGQYEKLFF
TGTGCCAGCAGCTTGGGGCAGTATGAAAAACTGTTTTTT
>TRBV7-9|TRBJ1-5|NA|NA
CASSLDGGLNQPQHF
TGTGCCAGCAGCTTAGACGGCGGACTCAATCAGCCCCAGCATTTT
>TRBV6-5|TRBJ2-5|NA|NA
CASRGGETQYF
TGTGCCAGCAGGGGGGGAGAGACCCAGTACTTC
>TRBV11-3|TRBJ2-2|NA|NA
CASSFKVTAYTGELFF
TGTGCCAGCAGCTTTAAAGTGACAGCGTACACCGGGGAGCTGTTTTTT
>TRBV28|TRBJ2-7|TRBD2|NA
CASSHRTSGRSEQYF
TGTGCCAGCAGCCACCGGACTAGCGGGAGATCCGAGCAGTACTTC
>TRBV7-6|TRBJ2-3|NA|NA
CASSTRGSGRTDTQYF
TGTGCCAGCAGCACCAGGGGGAGCGGGAGAACAGATACGCAGTATTTT
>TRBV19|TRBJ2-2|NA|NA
CASSAIGQNTGELFF
TGTGCCAGTAGTGCGATCGGACAGAACACCGGGGAGCTGTTTTTT
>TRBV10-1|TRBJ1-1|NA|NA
CASSQDTEAFF
TGCGCCAGCAGTCAGGACACTGAAGCTTTCTTT
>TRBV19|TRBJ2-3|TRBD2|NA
CASSTHGLANTDTQYF
TGTGCCAGTAGTACCCACGGACTAGCCAACACAGATACGCAGTATTTT
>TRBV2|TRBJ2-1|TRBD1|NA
CASSSTGDSYNEQFF
TGTGCCAGCAGTTCGACAGGGGACTCCTACAATGAGCAGTTCTTC
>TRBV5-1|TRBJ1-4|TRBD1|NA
CASRKGPDRGTNEKLFF
TGCGCCAGCAGGAAGGGGCCGGACAGGGGTACTAATGAAAAACTGTTTTTT
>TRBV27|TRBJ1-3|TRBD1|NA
CASSLTGVGNTIYF
TGTGCCAGCAGCCTGACAGGGGTTGGAAACACCATATATTTT
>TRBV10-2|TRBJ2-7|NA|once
CASSDLTSRKPEQYF
TGCGCCAGCAGTGACCTGACTAGTCGGAAGCCCGAGCAGTACTTC
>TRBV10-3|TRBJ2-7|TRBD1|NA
CAIRRTGADEQYF
TGTGCCATCAGACGGACAGGGGCGGACGAGCAGTACTTC
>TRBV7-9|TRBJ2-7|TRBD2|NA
CASSSTWTSGGGRHYEQYF
TGTGCCAGCAGCTCCACATGGACTAGCGGAGGAGGGAGACACTACGAGCAGTACTTC
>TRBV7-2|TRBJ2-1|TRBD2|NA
CASSSQAGVGEQFF
TGTGCCAGCAGCTCCCAAGCGGGAGTGGGCGAGCAGTTCTTC
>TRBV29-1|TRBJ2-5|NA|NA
CSVTWEWTQYF
TGCAGCGTCACCTGGGAGTGGACCCAGTACTTC
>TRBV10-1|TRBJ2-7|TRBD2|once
CASSESGTKGYEQYF
TGCGCCAGCAGTGAGTCCGGGACTAAGGGCTACGAGCAGTACTTC
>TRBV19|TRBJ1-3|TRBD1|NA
CASTAGTGASSGNTIYF
TGTGCCAGTACCGCAGGGACAGGGGCCAGCTCTGGAAACACCATATATTTT
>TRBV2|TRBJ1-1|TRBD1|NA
CASSERTGDTEAFF
TGTGCCAGCAGTGAAAGGACAGGGGACACTGAAGCTTTCTTT
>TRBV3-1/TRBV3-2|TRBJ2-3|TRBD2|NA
CASSHTGTSGTDTQYF
TGTGCCAGCAGCCACACCGGGACTAGCGGGACTGATACGCAGTATTTT
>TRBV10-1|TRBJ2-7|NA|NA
CASSDPGFPYEQYF
TGCGCCAGCAGTGACCCGGGATTTCCCTACGAGCAGTACTTC
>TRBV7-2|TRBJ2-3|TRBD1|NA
CASSLGQGLDTQYF
TGTGCCAGCAGCTTAGGACAGGGCTTGGATACGCAGTATTTT
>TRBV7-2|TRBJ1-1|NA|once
CASSLAQNTEAFF
TGTGCCAGCAGCTTAGCTCAGAACACTGAAGCTTTCTTT
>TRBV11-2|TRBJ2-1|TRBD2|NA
CASSLGSAGGPREQFF
TGTGCCAGCAGCTTAGGTAGTGCGGGAGGGCCCCGTGAGCAGTTCTTC
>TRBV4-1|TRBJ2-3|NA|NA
CASSQDLRTSTDTQYF
TGCGCCAGCAGCCAAGACTTGCGAACTAGCACAGATACGCAGTATTTT
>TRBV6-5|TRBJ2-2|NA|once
CASSYGLNTGELFF
TGTGCCAGCAGTTACGGGCTGAACACCGGGGAGCTGTTTTTT
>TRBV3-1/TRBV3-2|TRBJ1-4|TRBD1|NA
CASSPGQLNEKLFF
TGTGCCAGCAGCCCGGGACAGCTTAATGAAAAACTGTTTTTT